This is a list of T cell receptor beta chains from one sample in a study of post-analysis software for immune sequencing data. MiXCR was run by TCRdb on the PCR reads, yielding one entry per CDR3 protein. Here the sample spans about 820,000 distinct CDR3 sequences, roughly 50% being singletons. The sequenced material came from blood. These receptors were taken from a girl aged 10-17 years with multiple sclerosis. CDR3s include the opening cysteine and the closing phenylalanine or tryptophan. Each record gives: D gene, V gene, J gene, CDR3 protein, CDR3 DNA. A D gene is named only where the DNA matches it firmly.

TRBD2	TRBV7-2	TRBJ2-3	CASSRTGGRGTQYF	TGTGCCAGCAGCCGGACTGGCGGGAGAGGTACGCAGTATTTT
TRBD2	TRBV4-2	TRBJ2-1	CASSQRGAGELGTYNEQFF	TGTGCCAGCAGCCAGAGGGGAGCGGGGGAGCTTGGAACCTACAATGAGCAGTTCTTC
.	TRBV29-1	TRBJ2-5	CSVRGGDLGETQYF	TGCAGCGTCCGGGGCGGGGACTTAGGGGAGACCCAGTACTTC
.	TRBV30	TRBJ1-2	CAWTAGRAYGYTF	TGTGCCTGGACTGCCGGGCGGGCCTATGGCTACACCTTC
.	TRBV5-1	TRBJ2-6	CASSLDGSEANVLTF	TGCGCCAGCAGCTTGGACGGGTCCGAAGCCAACGTCCTGACTTTC
.	TRBV12-3/TRBV12-4	TRBJ2-1	CASMETEQFF	TGTGCCAGCATGGAGACCGAGCAGTTCTTC
.	TRBV5-1	TRBJ2-1	CATKDRDNEQFF	TGCGCAACCAAGGACAGAGACAATGAGCAGTTCTTC
.	TRBV28	TRBJ2-7	CASTPRGIRAYEQYF	TGTGCCAGCACCCCTCGGGGGATCAGGGCCTACGAGCAGTACTTC
.	TRBV6-2/TRBV6-3	TRBJ2-1	CASSPRESYNEQFF	TGTGCCAGCAGTCCCCGGGAGAGCTACAATGAGCAGTTCTTC
TRBD1	TRBV6-5	TRBJ2-5	CASSYGQGEYF	TGTGCCAGCAGTTACGGACAGGGGGAGTACTTC
.	TRBV30	TRBJ1-2	CAWSGGHPSYTF	TGTGCCTGGAGTGGAGGGCATCCTAGCTACACCTTC
TRBD1	TRBV20-1	TRBJ2-5	CSARDPSQGWEETQYF	TGCAGTGCTAGAGATCCCTCACAGGGGTGGGAAGAGACCCAGTACTTC
.	TRBV15	TRBJ2-5	CATSRVAAAQYF	TGTGCCACCAGCAGAGTTGCGGCGGCGCAGTACTTC
.	TRBV20-1	TRBJ2-7	CSASVQGPSSYEQYF	TGCAGTGCTAGTGTGCAGGGCCCCAGCTCCTACGAGCAGTACTTC
TRBD1	TRBV5-5	TRBJ2-5	CASSFPTPGQVETQYF	TGTGCCAGCAGCTTCCCAACTCCGGGACAGGTAGAGACCCAGTACTTC
.	TRBV7-9	TRBJ1-2	CASSVLTGVLNYGYTF	TGTGCCAGCAGCGTTTTGACGGGGGTCCTCAACTATGGCTACACCTTC
.	TRBV9	TRBJ2-1	CASSSEGRAGWLNEQFF	TGTGCCAGCAGCTCAGAGGGGCGGGCAGGGTGGTTGAATGAGCAGTTCTTC